The clone carrying this T cell receptor (beta chain) occurred many times. This entry belongs to a study of T cells in Graves' hyperthyroidism and ophthalmopathy. The source material, RNA transcripts, was used to amplify TCR beta CDR3 regions. HTBI primers drove first-round RT-PCR of the TCR CDR3. TCRdb ran MiXCR on the multiplex PCR reads and lists one entry per CDR3 protein. The sample has over 500,000 distinct CDR3 sequences; about 14% are singletons. V was clipped by 3 bases and J by 0 bases, with 9 bases between them. The CDR3 extends over 15 amino acids. Germline V gene sequence: CDR1 MDHEN, CDR2 SYDVKM.

The specimen was blood. This TCR was sampled from a woman in her forties with Graves' hyperthyroidism. The chain employs TRBV28 and TRBJ1-5; no definite D call. Here the CDR3 reads CASSFTQYSNQPQHF. Written as DNA, the CDR3 is TGTGCCAGCAGTTTTACCCAGTATAGCAATCAGCCCCAGCATTTT.